This entry lists 32 T cell receptor beta chains sequenced from one sample in a study of shared clonotypes between healthy human individuals. TCRdb's copy holds only in-frame clones and misses some; the assay was immunoSEQ multiplex PCR. The table shows over 2 million clones, with about nine tenths occurring only once. The sequenced sample consisted of naive CD4+ T cells from PBMCs. Subset described: CD45RA+ positively selected. All receptors come from a man aged 18 to 35 in good health. Some clones in this sample may be carry-over from other donors' samples.

The J gene is TRBJ2-7, the V gene TRBV28; 7 bases line up with TRBD2. V trimming: 5 bases; J trimming: 1 base; junction bases outside the gene matches: 23. CDR3 length: 20 amino acids. Looked up from germline, CDR1 is MDHEN and CDR2 is SYDVKM. The CDR3 sequence is CASSRGRVAGTLVLSYEQYF. Here the CDR3 DNA reads TGTGCCAGCAGTCGGGGTAGGGTAGCGGGCACCCTCGTCTTATCCTACGAGCAGTACTTC.

The V call is TRBV10-3, the J call TRBJ1-1; D gene uncertain. The ends were cut back, 7 bases at V and 1 base at J, with 7 bases in the middle. Germline CDR1 reads ENHRY; CDR2 reads SYGVKD. The CDR3 sequence is 12 residues long. The CDR3 DNA reads as TGTGCCATCAAAAGGTGGAACACTGAAGCTTTCTTT. This codes for CAIKRWNTEAFF.

With respect to this clone: Other DNA sequences in this sample translate to the same CDR3. V and J are TRBV28 and TRBJ2-6; D not certain. The V gene's germline CDR1 is MDHEN and CDR2 SYDVKM. This CDR3 contains 15 residues. V was pared by 3 bases and J by 4 bases, with 10 bases between. The CDR3 protein is CASSFLGSGANVLTF. CDR3 coding DNA: TGTGCCAGCAGTTTCTTGGGTTCCGGGGCCAACGTCCTGACTTTC. Using reference TRBV28 and TRBJ2-6 for the parts outside the CDR3, the full variable domain is DVKVTQSSRYLVKRTGEKVFLECVQDMDHENMFWYRQDPGLGLRLIYFSYDVKMKEKGDIPEGYSVSREKKERFSLILESASTNQTSMYLCASSFLGSGANVLTFGAGSRLTVL.

The V gene is TRBV7-6, the J gene TRBJ1-1; D remains ambiguous. CDR1 is SGHVS, CDR2 FNYEAQ, per germline. CDR3 size: 13 residues. V lost 2 bases, J lost 0 bases, and 4 bases lay in between. The CDR3 loop is CASSLSVNTEAFF. The CDR3 DNA is TGTGCCAGCAGCTTATCAGTGAACACTGAAGCTTTCTTT.

The chain couples TRBV12-5 to TRBJ2-1; D is possibly TRBD2 (5 bases). CDR3 length: 13 amino acids. Trimming took 7 bases from V and 11 from J, leaving 18 bases between them. CDR1 is LGHNT and CDR2 is FRNRAP in the germline V gene. The CDR3 loop reads CASAFTQIAKQFF. The CDR3 bases are TGTGCTAGTGCCTTTACCCAGATAGCGAAGCAGTTCTTC.

The chain employs TRBV28 and TRBJ2-3; D tentatively reads TRBD1 or TRBD2 (5 bases each). Trimming removed 7 bases at V and 1 base at J, with 18 bases between. Germline V CDR1 and CDR2: MDHEN, SYDVKM. The CDR3 is made up of 16 amino acids. The CDR3 coding sequence is TGTGCCAGCACCCTACGAGGGGATACCCGCACAGATACGCAGTATTTT. It translates to CASTLRGDTRTDTQYF. Full variable domain (rest looked up from reference TRBV28 and TRBJ2-3): DVKVTQSSRYLVKRTGEKVFLECVQDMDHENMFWYRQDPGLGLRLIYFSYDVKMKEKGDIPEGYSVSREKKERFSLILESASTNQTSMYLCASTLRGDTRTDTQYFGPGTRLTVL.

The rearrangement links TRBV2 to TRBJ2-2; D might be TRBD1 (5 bases). V lost 6 bases and J 2 bases, leaving 13 bases between the germline ends. Germline values: CDR1 SNHLY, CDR2 FYNNEI. This CDR3 is 15 amino acids long. CDR3 DNA sequence: TGTGCCAGCAGGACCACAGGAGCTAACACCGGGGAGCTGTTTTTT. This encodes CASRTTGANTGELFF.

V gene TRBV11-2 combines with J gene TRBJ2-3, with no clear D. This CDR3 is 12 amino acids long. Germline V CDR1 and CDR2: SGHAT, FQNNGV. V dropped 6 bases and J dropped 4 bases, with 8 bases sitting between them. CDR3 bases: TGTGCCAGCAGACCCCCAGCAGATACGCAGTATTTT. Protein product: CASRPPADTQYF.

The CDR3 loop reads CASSPGQGAMWGNTIYF. CDR3 in DNA: TGTGCCAGCAGCCCAGGACAGGGGGCGATGTGGGGAAACACCATATATTTT. V is TRBV11-2 and J is TRBJ1-3, with 11 bases identical to TRBD1. CDR3 length: 17 residues. The V segment lost 5 bases and the J segment 4 bases; nucleotides outside the gene matches: 10. Per the germline V gene, CDR1 is SGHAT and CDR2 is FQNNGV.

J is TRBJ2-1 and V is TRBV15, with TRBD2 identical over 9 bases. This CDR3 contains 15 residues. The V gene end was trimmed by 3 bases and the J gene end by 9 bases; junction bases not matched to a gene: 9. The germline V gene has CDR1 LNHNV and CDR2 YYDKDF (reference sequence). CDR3 loop: CATSSDRTSAPEQFF. The CDR3 DNA reads TGTGCCACCAGCAGTGACCGGACTAGCGCACCTGAGCAGTTCTTC.

This clone was counted a few times. This chain links TRBV7-3 with TRBJ1-1; possible D gene TRBD1, 6 bases. The CDR3 consists of 14 residues. The V end was cut by 4 bases, the J end by 3 bases, with 12 bases between. Germline lookup yields CDR1 SGHTA and CDR2 FQGTGA. CDR3 in amino acids: CASSSTAGDTEAFF. In DNA form, the CDR3 reads TGTGCCAGCAGCTCCACCGCAGGGGACACTGAAGCTTTCTTT. The variable domain in full, with the rest retrieved from reference TRBV7-3 and TRBJ1-1, is GAGVSQTPSNKVTEKGKYVELRCDPISGHTALYWYRQSLGQGPEFLIYFQGTGAADDSGLPNDRFFAVRPEGSVSTLKIQRTERGDSAVYLCASSSTAGDTEAFFGQGTRLTVV.

The rearrangement joins TRBV6-5 to TRBJ2-7; 8 nucleotides agree with TRBD2. V lost 4 bases, J lost 4 bases, and 12 bases stayed unmatched. The germline V gene has CDR1 MNHEY and CDR2 SVGAGI. The CDR3 extends over 16 amino acids. The CDR3 DNA sequence: TGTGCCAGCAGTTCACTAGCGGATAAAAGGAGGTACGAGCAGTACTTC. It is translated as CASSSLADKRRYEQYF.

The chain employs TRBV4-3 and TRBJ2-1, with 10 positions matching TRBD2. Germline-derived CDR1 and CDR2 are LGHNA and YSLEER. CDR3 length equals 20 residues. J gave up 0 bases and V 3 bases, and 14 bases lay outside the gene matches. The CDR3 nucleotides read TGCGCCAGCAGCCAGGCGGGACTAGCGAACGTTATTAGCTCCTACAATGAGCAGTTCTTC. This encodes CASSQAGLANVISSYNEQFF.

The genes are TRBV28 and TRBJ1-1, with D perhaps TRBD1 (5 bases). The V end was cut by 2 bases, the J end by 0 bases, with 13 bases between. Germline V lookup: CDR1 MDHEN, CDR2 SYDVKM. The length of the CDR3 is 16 residues. The CDR3 is CASSLSTQGMNTEAFF. The CDR3 region has the DNA TGTGCCAGCAGTTTAAGTACCCAGGGCATGAACACTGAAGCTTTCTTT.

This chain links TRBV2 with TRBJ1-5; D unresolved. CDR3 length: 14 amino acids. From germline, CDR1 is SNHLY and CDR2 FYNNEI. Trimming stripped 3 bases from V and 3 bases from J, with 9 bases between. The CDR3 region has the DNA TGTGCCAGCAGTGATAGCCACTACAATCAGCCCCAGCATTTT. As protein: CASSDSHYNQPQHF.

The gene calls are TRBV5-1 and TRBJ1-2; 7 nucleotides line up with TRBD1. The J segment lost 6 bases and the V segment lost 4 bases, leaving 9 bases of the junction unmatched. In germline, CDR1 is SGHRS, CDR2 YFSETQ. This CDR3 is built from 14 residues. In DNA, the CDR3 is TGCGCCAGCAGCACAAACCGGGACAGTCATGGCTACACCTTC. Translation gives CASSTNRDSHGYTF.

V and J are TRBV5-1 and TRBJ2-6; TRBD1 matches at 8 bases. Germline V gives CDR1 SGHRS, CDR2 YFSETQ. The length of the CDR3 is 19 residues. With 0 bases clipped from V and 0 bases from J, the junction kept 8 bases outside the gene matches. CDR3 region: CASSLAIGTGVSGANVLTF. CDR3 nucleotide sequence: TGCGCCAGCAGCTTGGCCATTGGGACAGGAGTCTCTGGGGCCAACGTCCTGACTTTC.

The chain joins TRBV5-1 to TRBJ2-3, with D hard to call. The CDR3 sequence is 12 residues long. Germline V gene data show CDR1 as SGHRS and CDR2 as YFSETQ. Trimming stripped 2 bases from V and 7 bases from J, with 8 bases between. CDR3 residues: CASSLRRHTQYF. The CDR3 bases are TGCGCCAGCAGCTTAAGAAGACATACGCAGTATTTT.

The CDR3 DNA reads TGTGCCAGCAGCGCTAGCGGGCCTACACTCGGGGGCACAGATACGCAGTATTTT. Its protein product is CASSASGPTLGGTDTQYF. This chain uses TRBV7-2 with TRBJ2-3; 8 bases align to TRBD2. Looked up from germline, CDR1 is SGHTA and CDR2 is FQGNSA. J was trimmed by 1 base and V by 5 bases; bases with no gene match: 14. This CDR3 has 18 amino acids.

The chain combines TRBV7-9 with TRBJ2-3; 8 bases agree with TRBD2. The CDR3 loop spans 19 amino acids. Trimming took 4 bases from V and 4 from J; bases not matched to a gene: 19. CDR1 and CDR2 (germline): SEHNR, FQNEAQ (reference sequence). The DNA for the CDR3 is TGTGCCAGCAGCTCGAGGTCGGAATTTCAGCGGGAGCCAGCAGATACGCAGTATTTT. Translated, it gives CASSSRSEFQREPADTQYF.

The V and J genes are TRBV6-6 and TRBJ2-1; TRBD2 matches at 13 bases. Germline-derived CDR1 and CDR2 are MNHNY and SVGAGI (reference sequence). V lost 7 bases and J lost 5; bases outside the gene matches: 8. The CDR3 is 16 amino acids. The CDR3 nucleotides are TGTGCCAGCACCTCGGAGGGGACTAGCGGGAACAATGAGCAGTTCTTC. Its protein is CASTSEGTSGNNEQFF.

This clone was seen a handful of times. The rearrangement uses TRBV18 and TRBJ2-1; D not certain. This CDR3 has 12 residues. The germline V and J ends were trimmed by 6 bases and 9 bases, with 12 bases remaining between them. Looked up from germline, CDR1 is KGHSH and CDR2 is LQKENI. The CDR3 DNA sequence: TGTGCCAGCTCCCAACTAAACAGTGAGCAGTTCTTC. It translates to CASSQLNSEQFF.

This clone was detected only once. V usage is TRBV5-1 and J usage is TRBJ1-4, with 7 bases lining up with TRBD1. The CDR3 is 18 amino acids. Germline values: CDR1 SGHRS, CDR2 YFSETQ. Germline trimming cut 1 base from V and 0 bases from J; bases unmatched to any gene: 9. In DNA form, the CDR3 reads TGCGCCAGCAGCTTGCGTCCGGGACAGAAGGCAACTAATGAAAAACTGTTTTTT. This translates into CASSLRPGQKATNEKLFF. The full variable domain, rest sourced from reference TRBV5-1 and TRBJ1-4, is KAGVTQTPRYLIKTRGQQVTLSCSPISGHRSVSWYQQTPGQGLQFLFEYFSETQRNKGNFPGRFSGRQFSNSRSEMNVSTLELGDSALYLCASSLRPGQKATNEKLFFGSGTQLSVL.

The gene calls are TRBV18 and TRBJ2-7; the match to TRBD2 covers 12 bases. The V gene end was trimmed by 5 bases and the J gene end by 5 bases; junction bases not matched to a gene: 4. This CDR3 has 14 amino acids. Germline CDR1 is KGHSH and CDR2 is LQKENI. This CDR3 reads CASSRTSGMNEQYF. The DNA of the CDR3 is TGTGCCAGCTCAAGGACTAGCGGGATGAACGAGCAGTACTTC.

CDR3 sequence: CASSLRQAGVVEAFF. The DNA for the CDR3 is TGTGCCAGCAGTTTACGACAGGCGGGGGTAGTGGAAGCTTTCTTT. The rearrangement joins TRBV28 to TRBJ1-1, with TRBD1 as a possible D gene (6 bases). V was cut by 2 bases and J by 8 bases, with 18 bases left in between. The germline gives CDR1 MDHEN, CDR2 SYDVKM. The length of the CDR3 is 15 residues.

The gene calls are TRBV11-2 and TRBJ2-7; no clear D. The CDR3 is 11 residues long. V dropped 7 bases and J dropped 4 bases, with 8 bases sitting between them. Germline CDR1 reads SGHAT; CDR2 reads FQNNGV. The chain's CDR3 is CASMGSYEQYF. The CDR3 nucleotides read TGTGCCAGCATGGGGTCTTACGAGCAGTACTTC.

This chain joins TRBV10-3 and TRBJ2-7, with TRBD2 as a possible D gene (6 bases). CDR1 is ENHRY, CDR2 SYGVKD, per germline. The length of the CDR3 is 14 residues. Trimming stripped 6 bases from V and 2 bases from J, with 14 bases between. The CDR3 loop reads CAIRPGTAPYEQYF. CDR3 coding DNA: TGTGCCATCAGACCCGGGACTGCCCCCTACGAGCAGTACTTC.

The J gene is TRBJ2-3, the V gene TRBV7-2, with 12 bases that match TRBD2. The germline V gene has CDR1 SGHTA and CDR2 FQGNSA. The trim removed 5 bases at V and 5 bases at J, leaving 8 bases unmatched. The CDR3 covers 16 residues. In nucleotides, the CDR3 is TGTGCCAGCAGCACACGACTAGCGGGAGAGCTAGATACGCAGTATTTT. This translates into CASSTRLAGELDTQYF.

The rearrangement links TRBV2 to TRBJ2-1; 8 nucleotides match TRBD1. Germline V gives CDR1 SNHLY, CDR2 FYNNEI. The CDR3 extends over 15 amino acids. J lost 1 base, V lost 4 bases, and 3 bases had no gene match. DNA of the CDR3: TGTGCCAGCAGTGGGACAGGGAGGTCCTACAATGAGCAGTTCTTC. Encoded protein: CASSGTGRSYNEQFF.

This clone showed up just once. The rearrangement joins TRBV9 to TRBJ2-1, with TRBD1 matching over 8 bases. V lost 3 bases to trimming and J lost 2 bases; unmatched junction nucleotides: 13. This CDR3 has 18 amino acids. The germline CDR1 and CDR2 sequences are SGDLS and YYNGEE. The CDR3 DNA follows: TGTGCCAGCAGCGCCGCAGATAGGACAGGGTCGGCCTACAATGAGCAGTTCTTC. Its protein is CASSAADRTGSAYNEQFF.

With respect to this clone: Additional DNA sequences in this sample encode the identical CDR3. The chain uses TRBV7-6 and TRBJ1-1; 7 bases are shared with TRBD1. CDR3 size: 14 residues. Germline CDR1 is SGHVS and CDR2 is FNYEAQ. Trimming at V came to 3 bases and at J to 2 bases, leaving 3 bases not matched to a gene. The CDR3 region has the DNA TGTGCCAGCAGCTTGGGACAGCTCAACACTGAAGCTTTCTTT. Translated, it gives CASSLGQLNTEAFF.

This rearrangement joins TRBV7-2 to TRBJ1-5; TRBD1 matches at 8 bases. V dropped 4 bases and J dropped 4; count of bases not matched to a gene: 12. This CDR3 contains 17 residues. The germline CDR1 and CDR2 sequences are SGHTA and FQGNSA. CDR3 DNA sequence: TGTGCCAGCAGCTACGCGGGCACCGGGACAGGAAATCAGCCCCAGCATTTT. Residues: CASSYAGTGTGNQPQHF. Using reference TRBV7-2 and TRBJ1-5 for the parts outside the CDR3, the full variable domain is GAGVSQSPSNKVTEKGKDVELRCDPISGHTALYWYRQSLGQGLEFLIYFQGNSAPDKSGLPSDRFSAERTGGSVSTLTIQRTQQEDSAVYLCASSYAGTGTGNQPQHFGDGTRLSIL.